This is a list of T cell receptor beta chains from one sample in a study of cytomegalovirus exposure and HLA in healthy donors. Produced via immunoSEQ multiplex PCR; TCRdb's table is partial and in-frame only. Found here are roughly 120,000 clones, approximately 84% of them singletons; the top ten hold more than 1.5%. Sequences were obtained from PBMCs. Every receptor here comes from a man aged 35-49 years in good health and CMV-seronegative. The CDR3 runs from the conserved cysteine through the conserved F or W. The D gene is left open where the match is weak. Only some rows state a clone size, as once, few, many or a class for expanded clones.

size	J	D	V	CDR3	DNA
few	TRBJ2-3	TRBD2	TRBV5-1	CASRTSGLPDTQYF	TGCGCCAGCAGGACTAGCGGGCTGCCAGATACGCAGTATTTT
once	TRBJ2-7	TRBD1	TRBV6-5	CASSERTGVWEQYF	TGTGCCAGCAGCGAACGGACAGGTGTCTGGGAGCAGTACTTC
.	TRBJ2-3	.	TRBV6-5	CASSYSSLRTDTQYF	TGTGCCAGCAGTTACTCTAGCTTGAGGACAGATACGCAGTATTTT
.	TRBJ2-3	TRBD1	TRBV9	CASSVGAGQGALDTQYF	TGTGCCAGCAGCGTAGGTGCGGGACAGGGGGCTTTAGATACGCAGTATTTT
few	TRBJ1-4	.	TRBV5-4	CASSLDGAQNEKLFF	TGTGCCAGCAGCTTGGATGGAGCTCAAAATGAAAAACTGTTTTTT
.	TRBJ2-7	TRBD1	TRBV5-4	CASSTQDRIYEQYF	TGTGCCAGCAGCACTCAGGACAGGATCTACGAGCAGTACTTC
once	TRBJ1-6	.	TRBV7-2	CASRPNKGGNSPLHF	TGTGCCAGCAGGCCGAACAAGGGAGGAAATTCACCCCTCCACTTT
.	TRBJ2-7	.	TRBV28	CASSFGRDYEQYF	TGTGCCAGCAGTTTCGGGCGGGACTACGAGCAGTACTTC
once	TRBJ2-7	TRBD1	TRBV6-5	CASSSDRDEQYF	TGTGCCAGCAGCAGCGACAGGGACGAGCAGTACTTC
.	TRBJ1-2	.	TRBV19	CASTPATGKANYGYTF	TGTGCCAGTACCCCAGCGACAGGAAAAGCTAACTATGGCTACACCTTC
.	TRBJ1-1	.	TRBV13	CASSSRRTVGFEAFF	TGTGCCAGCAGCTCGCGCCGGACAGTTGGATTTGAAGCTTTCTTT
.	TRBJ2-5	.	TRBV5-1	CASSSTRGRETQYF	TGCGCCAGCAGCTCAACCCGGGGTCGGGAGACCCAGTACTTC
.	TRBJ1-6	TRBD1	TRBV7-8	CASRPTGGSSPLHF	TGTGCCAGCAGACCTACAGGGGGCTCTTCACCCCTCCACTTT
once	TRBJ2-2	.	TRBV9	CASTLEGDTGELFF	TGTGCCAGCACCCTGGAGGGAGACACCGGGGAGCTGTTTTTT
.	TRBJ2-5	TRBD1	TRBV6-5	CASWDRGRTETQYF	TGTGCCAGCTGGGACAGGGGCCGAACAGAGACCCAGTACTTC
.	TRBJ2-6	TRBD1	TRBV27	CASSSQGAGANVLTF	TGTGCCAGCAGTTCTCAGGGGGCTGGGGCCAACGTCCTGACTTTC
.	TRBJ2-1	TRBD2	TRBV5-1	CASSYGGFSYNEQFF	TGCGCCAGCAGCTACGGGGGGTTCTCCTACAATGAGCAGTTCTTC
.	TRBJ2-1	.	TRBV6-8	CASSYGHNEQFF	TGTGCCAGCAGTTACGGCCACAATGAGCAGTTCTTC
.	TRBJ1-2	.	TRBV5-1	CASSLTEFTGYTF	TGCGCCAGCAGCCTGACAGAGTTTACTGGCTACACCTTC
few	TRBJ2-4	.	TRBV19	CASSIDGRTLPIQYF	TGTGCCAGTAGTATAGATGGGAGGACCCTGCCCATTCAGTACTTC
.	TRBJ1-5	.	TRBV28	CASSLFRDQPQHF	TGTGCCAGCAGTTTATTCAGGGATCAGCCCCAGCATTTT
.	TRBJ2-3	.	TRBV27	CASSLADTQYF	TGTGCCAGCAGCCTTGCGGATACGCAGTATTTT
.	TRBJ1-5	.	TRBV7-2	CASSFGPPGQPQHF	TGTGCCAGCAGCTTCGGTCCCCCGGGTCAGCCCCAGCATTTT
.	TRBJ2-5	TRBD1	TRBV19	CASSIGGTVEKTQYF	TGTGCCAGTAGTATAGGAGGGACAGTTGAGAAGACCCAGTACTTC
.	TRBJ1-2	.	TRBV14	CASSQAGLAYGYTF	TGTGCCAGCAGCCAGGCGGGACTCGCCTATGGCTACACCTTC
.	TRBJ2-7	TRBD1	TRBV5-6	CASSLGLDRVRNEQYF	TGTGCCAGCAGCCTGGGACTGGACAGGGTTCGGAACGAGCAGTACTTC
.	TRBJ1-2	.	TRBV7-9	CASSSTRSYYGYTF	TGTGCCAGCAGCTCAACACGGAGCTACTATGGCTACACCTTC
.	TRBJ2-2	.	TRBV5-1	CASSWGQLIDPNTGGLFF	TGCGCCAGCAGCTGGGGACAGCTCATAGACCCGAACACCGGGGGGCTGTTTTTT